This passage covers 5 T cell receptor beta chains from one sample sequenced in a study of T cells in Graves' hyperthyroidism and ophthalmopathy. What was amplified from RNA transcripts were TCR beta CDR3 regions. First-round RT-PCR with HTBI primers amplified the TCR CDR3 region. Each CDR3 protein gets one entry after TCRdb re-called the multiplex PCR reads with MiXCR. The table shows about 640,000 distinct CDR3 sequences, with around 21% occurring only once. Sequenced: blood. Receptors were obtained from a man between 25 and 39 years old with Graves' ophthalmopathy.

In its sample, this clonotype was seen once. This sequence joins TRBV5-1 and TRBJ1-4; TRBD1 might be the D (6 bases). This CDR3 comprises 18 residues. The germline V gene encodes CDR1 SGHRS and CDR2 YFSETQ. Trimming took off 4 bases at V and 0 bases at J, with 19 bases between the two ends. This CDR3 reads CASSHSWGRRSTNEKLFF. DNA for the CDR3: TGCGCCAGCAGCCACTCTTGGGGGCGTCGGTCAACTAATGAAAAACTGTTTTTT. Filled out from reference TRBV5-1 and TRBJ1-4, the complete variable domain reads KAGVTQTPRYLIKTRGQQVTLSCSPISGHRSVSWYQQTPGQGLQFLFEYFSETQRNKGNFPGRFSGRQFSNSRSEMNVSTLELGDSALYLCASSHSWGRRSTNEKLFFGSGTQLSVL.

The chain has TRBV20-1 and TRBJ2-2; D unresolved. The CDR3 extends over 12 amino acids. Germline lookup yields CDR1 DFQATT and CDR2 SNEGSKA (reference sequence). Trimming pared 3 bases from V and 4 bases from J, leaving 6 bases between. CDR3 region: CSARISTGELFF. CDR3 in DNA: TGCAGTGCTAGGATCAGCACCGGGGAGCTGTTTTTT.

This clonotype was recorded a few times. The V call is TRBV30, the J call TRBJ2-3; 9 bases match TRBD2. After removal of 4 bases from V and 5 bases from J, the junction contained 13 bases not matched to a gene. This CDR3 has 16 residues. Looked up from germline, CDR1 is GTSNPN and CDR2 is SVGIG (reference sequence). The CDR3 spells CAWICGRALGQDTQYF. CDR3 sequence (DNA): TGTGCCTGGATTTGCGGGAGGGCCCTTGGGCAAGATACGCAGTATTTT.

V usage is TRBV15 and J usage is TRBJ2-1; D may be TRBD2 (6 bases). Germline CDR1 reads LNHNV; CDR2 reads YYDKDF (reference sequence). This CDR3 has 11 amino acids. V was trimmed by 0 bases and J by 15 bases, leaving 9 bases between them. This CDR3 is CATSREDYAFF. CDR3 coding DNA: TGTGCCACCAGCAGAGAGGACTATGCGTTCTTC.

V gene TRBV5-1 combines with J gene TRBJ1-6; the D gene is possibly TRBD1 (6 bases). Trimming stripped 0 bases from V and 7 bases from J, with 14 bases between. There are 16 residues in the CDR3. Germline CDR1 and CDR2: SGHRS and YFSETQ. In DNA form, the CDR3 reads TGCGCCAGCAGCTTGGTTCCGGGACAACTGAATTCACCCCTCCACTTT. It yields the protein CASSLVPGQLNSPLHF.